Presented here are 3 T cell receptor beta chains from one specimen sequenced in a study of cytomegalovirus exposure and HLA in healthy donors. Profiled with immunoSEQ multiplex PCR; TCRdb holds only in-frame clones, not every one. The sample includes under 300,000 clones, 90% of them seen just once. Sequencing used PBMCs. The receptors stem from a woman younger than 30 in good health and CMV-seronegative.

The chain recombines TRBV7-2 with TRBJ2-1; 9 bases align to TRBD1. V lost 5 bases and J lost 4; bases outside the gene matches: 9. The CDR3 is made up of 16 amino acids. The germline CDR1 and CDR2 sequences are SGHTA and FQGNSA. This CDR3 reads CASSTQGQGNYNEQFF. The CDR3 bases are TGTGCCAGCAGCACCCAGGGACAGGGCAATTACAATGAGCAGTTCTTC.

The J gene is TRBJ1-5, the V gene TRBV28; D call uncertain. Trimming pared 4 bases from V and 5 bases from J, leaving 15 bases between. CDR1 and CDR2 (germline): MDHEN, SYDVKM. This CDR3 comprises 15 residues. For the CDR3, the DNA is TGTGCCAGCAGTTCCCTAGAGTTAGATGATCAGCCCCAGCATTTT. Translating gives CASSSLELDDQPQHF.

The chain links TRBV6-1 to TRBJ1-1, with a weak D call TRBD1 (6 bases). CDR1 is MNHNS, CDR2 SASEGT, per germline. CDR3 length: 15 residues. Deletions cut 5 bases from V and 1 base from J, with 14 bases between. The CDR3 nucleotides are TGTGCCAGCAGTAGACACAGGGAGAGGAACACTGAAGCTTTCTTT. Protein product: CASSRHRERNTEAFF.